Sequencing of this T cell receptor beta chain was carried out in a study of blood T cell repertoires in COVID-19. The overall study: T cells, B-cell-depleted T cells, or PBMCs supplied cDNA or gDNA.

Original handling: Researchers report that nucleated cell counts were estimated from reference gene primer amplification. Here immunoSEQ multiplex PCR was the method, and the copy in TCRdb shows in-frame clones only, minus some. Clone size and the V and J calls come from that table; the DNA yielded D and trimming. Of roughly 100,000 clones in the sample, 86% were seen once. V dropped 6 bases and J dropped 0; count of bases not matched to a gene: 10. The V gene's germline CDR1 is MNHNY and CDR2 SVGAGI (reference sequence). This CDR3 comprises 16 residues. Sequenced: peripheral blood. This clonotype originated in a human donor in a cohort sampled during active COVID-19. The chain couples TRBV6-6 to TRBJ1-1; 7 bases agree with TRBD1. CDR3 nucleotide sequence: TGTGCCAGCAGGCAACTTCGGGGGACAGTGAACACTGAAGCTTTCTTT. Its translation is CASRQLRGTVNTEAFF.